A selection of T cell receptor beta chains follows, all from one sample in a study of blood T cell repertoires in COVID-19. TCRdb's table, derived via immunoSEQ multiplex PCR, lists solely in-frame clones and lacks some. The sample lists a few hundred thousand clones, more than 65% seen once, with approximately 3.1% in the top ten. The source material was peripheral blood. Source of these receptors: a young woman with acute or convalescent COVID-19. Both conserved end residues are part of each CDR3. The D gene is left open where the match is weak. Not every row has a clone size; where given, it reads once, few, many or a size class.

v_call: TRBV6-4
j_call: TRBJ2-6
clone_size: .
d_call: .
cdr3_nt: TGTGCCAGCAGTGACTCGAGCTCTGGGGCCAACGTCCTGACTTTC
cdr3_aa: CASSDSSSGANVLTF

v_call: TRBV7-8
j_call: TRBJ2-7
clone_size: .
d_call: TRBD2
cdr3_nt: TGTGCCAGCAGCTTACTAGCGGGAGCTCACGAGCAGTACTTC
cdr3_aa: CASSLLAGAHEQYF

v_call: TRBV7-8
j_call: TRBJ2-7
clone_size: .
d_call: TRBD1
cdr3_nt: TGTGCCAGCACCGACCGGGACAGGGTAACCTACGAGCAGTACTTC
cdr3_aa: CASTDRDRVTYEQYF

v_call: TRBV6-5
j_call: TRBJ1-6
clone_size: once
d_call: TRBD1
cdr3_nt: TGTGCCAGCAGTTACTCTGGGGGACAGAATTCACCCCTCCACTTT
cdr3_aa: CASSYSGGQNSPLHF

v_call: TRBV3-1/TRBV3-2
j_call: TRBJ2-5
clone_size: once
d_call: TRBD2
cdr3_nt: TGTGCCAGCAGGCGGGGGGAGACCCAGTACTTC
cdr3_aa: CASRRGETQYF

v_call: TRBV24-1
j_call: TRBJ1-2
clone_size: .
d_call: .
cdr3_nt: TGTGCCACCAGTGCAGGGAATGGCTACACCTTC
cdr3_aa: CATSAGNGYTF

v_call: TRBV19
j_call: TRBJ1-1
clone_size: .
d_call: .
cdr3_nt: TGTGCCAGTAGTAGCACAGGGAGGGCTGAAGCTTTCTTT
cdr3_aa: CASSSTGRAEAFF

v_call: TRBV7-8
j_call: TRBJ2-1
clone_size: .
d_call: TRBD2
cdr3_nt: TGTGCCAGCAGCCCGACTAGCGGGAGGGCCGGCGATGAGCAGTTCTTC
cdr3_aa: CASSPTSGRAGDEQFF

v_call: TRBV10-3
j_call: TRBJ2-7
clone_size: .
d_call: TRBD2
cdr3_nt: TGTGCCATCAGTGAGTCTGGGCTAGCGGGTTACGAGCAGTACTTC
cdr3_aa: CAISESGLAGYEQYF

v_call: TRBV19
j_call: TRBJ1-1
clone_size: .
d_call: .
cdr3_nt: TGTGCCAGTAGTATGAAGGGGAGGGGCTCAGGTACTGAAGCTTTCTTT
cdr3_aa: CASSMKGRGSGTEAFF

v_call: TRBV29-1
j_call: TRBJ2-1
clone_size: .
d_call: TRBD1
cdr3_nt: TGCAGCGTGGGAAGTTGGACAGGGGGTTTCGATGAGCAGTTCTTC
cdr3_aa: CSVGSWTGGFDEQFF

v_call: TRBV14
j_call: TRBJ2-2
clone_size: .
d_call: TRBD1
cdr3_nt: TGTGCCAGCAGCCAAGGAGACAGGGGGCTTGAGAACACCGGGGAGCTGTTTTTT
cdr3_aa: CASSQGDRGLENTGELFF

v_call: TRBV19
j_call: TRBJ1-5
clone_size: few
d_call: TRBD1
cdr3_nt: TGTGCCAGTAGTATCAGGGGGAGCAATCAGCCCCAGCATTTT
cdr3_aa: CASSIRGSNQPQHF

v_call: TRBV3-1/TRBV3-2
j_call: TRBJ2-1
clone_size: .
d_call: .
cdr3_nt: TGTGCCAGCAGCCAAGTCCCGCAGGGGTTTAGCTACAATGAGCAGTTCTTC
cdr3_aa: CASSQVPQGFSYNEQFF

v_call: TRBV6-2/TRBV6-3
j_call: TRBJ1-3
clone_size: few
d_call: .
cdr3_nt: TGTGCCAGCAGTTACGGAGACACCATATATTTT
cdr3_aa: CASSYGDTIYF

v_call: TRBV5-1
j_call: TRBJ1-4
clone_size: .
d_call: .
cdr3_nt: TGCGCCAGCAGCACTATGGACAGCCGGATTGAAAAACTGTTTTTT
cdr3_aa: CASSTMDSRIEKLFF

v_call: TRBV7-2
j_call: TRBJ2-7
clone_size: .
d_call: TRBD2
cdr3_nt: TGTGCCAGCAGCCTTCTAGCGGGAGGGGACACCACCTACGAGCAGTACTTC
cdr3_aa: CASSLLAGGDTTYEQYF